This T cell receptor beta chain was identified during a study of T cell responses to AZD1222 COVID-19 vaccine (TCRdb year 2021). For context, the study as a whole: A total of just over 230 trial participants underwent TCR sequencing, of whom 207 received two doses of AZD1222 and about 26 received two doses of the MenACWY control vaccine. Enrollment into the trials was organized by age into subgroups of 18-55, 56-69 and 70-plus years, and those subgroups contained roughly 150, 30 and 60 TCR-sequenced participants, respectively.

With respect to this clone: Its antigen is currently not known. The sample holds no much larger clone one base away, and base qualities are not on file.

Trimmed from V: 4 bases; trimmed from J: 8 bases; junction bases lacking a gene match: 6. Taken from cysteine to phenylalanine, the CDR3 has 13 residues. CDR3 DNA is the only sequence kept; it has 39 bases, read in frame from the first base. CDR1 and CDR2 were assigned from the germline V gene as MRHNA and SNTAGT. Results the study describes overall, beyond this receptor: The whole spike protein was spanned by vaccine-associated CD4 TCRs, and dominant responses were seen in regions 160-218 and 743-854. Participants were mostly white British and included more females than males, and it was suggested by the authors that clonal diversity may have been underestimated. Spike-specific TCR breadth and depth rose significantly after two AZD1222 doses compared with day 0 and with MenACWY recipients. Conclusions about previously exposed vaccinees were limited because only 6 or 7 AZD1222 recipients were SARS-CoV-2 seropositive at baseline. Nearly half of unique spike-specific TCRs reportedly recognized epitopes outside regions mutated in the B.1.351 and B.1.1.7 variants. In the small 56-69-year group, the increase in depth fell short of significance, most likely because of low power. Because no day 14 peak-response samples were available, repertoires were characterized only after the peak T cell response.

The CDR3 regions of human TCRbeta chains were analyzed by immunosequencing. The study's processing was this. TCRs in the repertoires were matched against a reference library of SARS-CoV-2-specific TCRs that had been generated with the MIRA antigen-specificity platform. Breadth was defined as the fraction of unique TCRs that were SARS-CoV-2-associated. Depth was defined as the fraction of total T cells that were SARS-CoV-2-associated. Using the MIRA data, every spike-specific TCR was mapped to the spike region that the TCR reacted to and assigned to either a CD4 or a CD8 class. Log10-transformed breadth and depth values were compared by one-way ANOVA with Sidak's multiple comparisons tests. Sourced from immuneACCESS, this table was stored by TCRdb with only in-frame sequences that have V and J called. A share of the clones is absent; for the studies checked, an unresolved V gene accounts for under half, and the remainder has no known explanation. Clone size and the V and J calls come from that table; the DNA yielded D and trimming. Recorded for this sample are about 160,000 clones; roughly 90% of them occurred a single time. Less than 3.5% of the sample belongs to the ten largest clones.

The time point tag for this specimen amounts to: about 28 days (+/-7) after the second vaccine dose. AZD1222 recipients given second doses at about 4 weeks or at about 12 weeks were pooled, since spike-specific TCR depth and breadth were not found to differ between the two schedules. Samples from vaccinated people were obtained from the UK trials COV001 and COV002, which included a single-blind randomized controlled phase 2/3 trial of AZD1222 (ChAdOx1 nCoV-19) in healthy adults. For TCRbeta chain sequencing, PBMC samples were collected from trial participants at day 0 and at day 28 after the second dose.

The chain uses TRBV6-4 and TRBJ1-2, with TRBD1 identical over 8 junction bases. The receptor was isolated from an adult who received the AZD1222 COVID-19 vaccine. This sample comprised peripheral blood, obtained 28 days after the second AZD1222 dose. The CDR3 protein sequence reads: CASSAATGEGYTF. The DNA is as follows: TGTGCCAGCAGTGCGGCGACAGGGGAAGGCTACACCTTC.